Below, one T cell receptor (beta chain) is given with its context. Its antigen is unknown. Data came from immunoSEQ multiplex PCR; TCRdb stores just in-frame clones and leaves some out. The sample shows around 28,000 clones, roughly 80% of them seen only once. The sample comes from a study of a mutant IDH1 vaccine in newly diagnosed glioma. Time point of the sample: week 23, last vaccination. The study gave 300 ug of mutant IDH1 20-mer peptide per vaccine dose, with topical imiquimod. General observations from the study: Changes in the top peripheral T cell clonotypes seemingly had no bearing on pseudoprogression.

Germline V gives CDR1 MGHRA, CDR2 YSYEKL. V shed 4 bases and J 3 bases; nucleotides not matched to a gene: 11. CDR3 length: 17 amino acids. The specimen comprised PBMCs, sampled from a glioma patient whose treatment included an IDH1 peptide vaccine. This TCR derives from a woman aged 25-40 years with glioma. The genes are TRBV4-1 and TRBJ2-7, with 11 bases that match TRBD2. CDR3 in amino acids: CASSLRVPSGGSYEQYF. In DNA form, the CDR3 reads TGCGCCAGCAGCCTAAGGGTGCCTAGCGGGGGGAGCTACGAGCAGTACTTC.